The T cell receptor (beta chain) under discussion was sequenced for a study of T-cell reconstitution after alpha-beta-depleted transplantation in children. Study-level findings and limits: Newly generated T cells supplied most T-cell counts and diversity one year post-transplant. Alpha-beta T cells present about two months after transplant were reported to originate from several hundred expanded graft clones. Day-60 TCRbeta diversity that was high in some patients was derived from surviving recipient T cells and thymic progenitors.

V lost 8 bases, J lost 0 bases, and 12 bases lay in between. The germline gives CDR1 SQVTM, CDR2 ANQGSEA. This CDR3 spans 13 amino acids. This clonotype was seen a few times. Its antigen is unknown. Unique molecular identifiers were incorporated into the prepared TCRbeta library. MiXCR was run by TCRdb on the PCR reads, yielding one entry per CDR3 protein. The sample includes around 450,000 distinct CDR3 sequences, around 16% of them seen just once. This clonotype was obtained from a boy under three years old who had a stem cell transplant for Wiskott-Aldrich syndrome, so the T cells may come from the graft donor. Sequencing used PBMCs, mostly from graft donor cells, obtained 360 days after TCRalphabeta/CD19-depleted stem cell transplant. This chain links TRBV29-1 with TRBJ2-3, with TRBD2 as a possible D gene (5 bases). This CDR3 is CSYRRVSTDTQYF. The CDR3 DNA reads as TGCAGCTATAGGCGGGTGAGCACAGATACGCAGTATTTT.